These 15 T cell receptor beta chains were sequenced from one sample in a study of early T cells in non-severe SARS-CoV-2 infection. TCRdb recomputed calls from the 5' RACE reads with MiXCR, one row per CDR3 protein. The sample has tens of thousands of distinct CDR3 sequences, 5.3% seen once. Sequenced material: whole blood. The receptors originated from an adult who was a healthcare worker with PCR-confirmed SARS-CoV-2 infection or an uninfected control (not recorded which).

This clonotype has a count of ten or more. J is TRBJ1-5 and V is TRBV20-1; D ambiguous. Germline loops: CDR1 DFQATT, CDR2 SNEGSKA (reference sequence). The CDR3 consists of 13 residues. Between the trimmed V and J ends, which lost 6 bases and 6 bases, there was a span of 15 bases. Here the CDR3 reads CSAPLGRGQPQHF. The CDR3 DNA follows: TGCAGTGCCCCCCTTGGACGGGGTCAGCCCCAGCATTTT.

Many counts were recorded for this clonotype. This rearrangement joins TRBV18 to TRBJ2-7; D may be TRBD1 (6 bases). Germline CDR1 is KGHSH and CDR2 is LQKENI. V was trimmed by 3 bases and J by 5 bases, leaving 11 bases between them. The CDR3 totals 13 residues. The CDR3 here is CASSPRQEDEQYF. The CDR3 bases are TGTGCCAGCTCACCGCGACAGGAAGACGAGCAGTACTTC.

This clonotype occurred many times. The chain couples TRBV20-1 to TRBJ2-3; 7 bases are a match to TRBD1. The CDR3 has 16 residues. Unmatched junction bases numbered 20, after V lost 6 bases and J lost 8 bases. In germline, CDR1 is DFQATT, CDR2 SNEGSKA (reference sequence). The CDR3 reads CSAASRTGGERGTQYF. The CDR3 DNA is TGCAGTGCGGCCTCACGGACAGGTGGAGAGAGGGGTACGCAGTATTTT.

The V gene is TRBV7-9, the J gene TRBJ1-5; 10 nucleotides agree with TRBD1. V dropped 5 bases and J dropped 8; count of bases not matched to a gene: 6. This CDR3 has 14 amino acids. The germline V gene has CDR1 SEHNR and CDR2 FQNEAQ (reference sequence). The CDR3 DNA reads TGTGCCAGCAGCATGGACAGGGGGTTTGAGCCCCAGCATTTT. Protein: CASSMDRGFEPQHF.

This clonotype occurred many times. V gene TRBV18 combines with J gene TRBJ2-7; D not certain. The CDR3 spans 17 residues. V dropped 2 bases and J dropped 1 base, with 18 bases sitting between them. Germline V CDR1 and CDR2: KGHSH, LQKENI. The CDR3 nucleotides read TGTGCCAGCTCACCATTGGCACCCACAAAGGTATCCTACGAGCAGTACTTC. Translated, it gives CASSPLAPTKVSYEQYF.

This chain uses TRBV2 with TRBJ2-7; unclear D gene. Germline-derived CDR1 and CDR2 are SNHLY and FYNNEI. V shed 6 bases and J shed 2 bases, with 11 bases lying between them. The CDR3 covers 13 residues. The CDR3 DNA reads as TGTGCCAGCAGGCTCGAACGGCCCTACGAGCAGTACTTC. This encodes CASRLERPYEQYF. Supplemented by reference TRBV2 and TRBJ2-7, the full variable domain reads EPEVTQTPSHQVTQMGQEVILRCVPISNHLYFYWYRQILGQKVEFLVSFYNNEISEKSEIFDDQFSVERPDGSNFTLKIRSTKLEDSAMYFCASRLERPYEQYFGPGTRLTVT.

This clonotype was seen at least ten times. J is TRBJ2-1 and V is TRBV4-2; 10 nucleotides line up with TRBD1. Trimming took 4 bases from V and 5 from J; bases not matched to a gene: 8. The CDR3 sequence is 16 residues long. Germline V gene sequence: CDR1 LGHNA, CDR2 YNFKEQ. CDR3 nucleotide sequence: TGTGCCAGCAGCCGCCGCGACAGGGGGCTCGACAATGAGCAGTTCTTC. Amino acids: CASSRRDRGLDNEQFF.

This clonotype was counted at least ten times. The chain is built from TRBV6-6 and TRBJ2-1, with 13 bases fitting TRBD2. Trimming cost V 2 bases and J 10 bases; bases outside gene matches: 5. The CDR3 is 15 residues long. Germline V lookup: CDR1 MNHNY, CDR2 SVGAGI (reference sequence). CDR3 loop: CASSYGGLAGIEQFF. Written as DNA, the CDR3 is TGTGCCAGCAGTTACGGGGGACTAGCGGGGATAGAGCAGTTCTTC.

This clonotype was seen repeatedly, ten times or more. The chain has TRBV10-3 and TRBJ1-2, with D possibly being TRBD1 (5 bases). V lost 6 bases and J 10 bases, leaving 18 bases between the germline ends. This CDR3 has 13 amino acids. Germline CDR1 reads ENHRY; CDR2 reads SYGVKD. The CDR3 DNA sequence: TGTGCCATCAGCTTCGCGGGGCAGAGGGCCTACACCTTC. Encoded protein: CAISFAGQRAYTF.

There are many counts of this clonotype. V and J are TRBV18 and TRBJ1-5; D remains ambiguous. Germline V gene data show CDR1 as KGHSH and CDR2 as LQKENI. CDR3 length: 13 residues. V shed 3 bases and J shed 6 bases, with 9 bases lying between them. CDR3 sequence: CASSPAESQPQHF. The CDR3 coding sequence is TGTGCCAGCTCACCGGCAGAGAGTCAGCCCCAGCATTTT. The complete variable domain, with remaining parts taken from reference TRBV18 and TRBJ1-5, reads NAGVMQNPRHLVRRRGQEARLRCSPMKGHSHVYWYRQLPEEGLKFMVYLQKENIIDESGMPKERFSAEFPKEGPSILRIQQVVRGDSAAYFCASSPAESQPQHFGDGTRLSIL.

Many counts were recorded for this clonotype. The rearrangement links TRBV5-1 to TRBJ2-1, with TRBD1 as a possible D gene (5 bases). Germline loops: CDR1 SGHRS, CDR2 YFSETQ. The length of the CDR3 is 14 residues. Trimming left V 0 bases short and J 5 bases short, with 9 bases between. The CDR3 loop is CASSLALGHNEQFF. In DNA form, the CDR3 reads TGCGCCAGCAGCTTGGCCCTGGGGCACAATGAGCAGTTCTTC.

This clonotype appeared a few times. J is TRBJ2-1 and V is TRBV7-9; 7 bases align to TRBD2. Germline V gene lookup returns CDR1 SEHNR and CDR2 FQNEAQ (reference sequence). Losses at the gene ends were 5 bases for V and 4 bases for J; bases not matched to a gene: 5. The CDR3 runs to 14 residues. CDR3 in amino acids: CASSPGGLYNEQFF. CDR3 nucleotides: TGTGCCAGCAGCCCGGGGGGACTATACAATGAGCAGTTCTTC.

In regard to this clonotype: A much larger clone is a single base away; this may be a read error. The chain recombines TRBV27 with TRBJ2-7; TRBD2 is a possible D gene (6 bases). CDR3 length: 15 amino acids. Looked up from germline, CDR1 is MNHEY and CDR2 is SMNVEV (reference sequence). With 6 bases removed from V and 3 bases from J, the gap between germline ends came to 18 bases. The CDR3: CASSLTRGGSYEQYF. As DNA, the CDR3 is TGTGCCAGCAGCCTTACAAGGGGAGGAAGCTACGAGCAGTACTTC.

This clonotype was observed many times. At one of its ends the junction is not consistent with the germline gene, which may arise from a read error. The chain couples TRBV30 to TRBJ2-4, with D possibly TRBD1 on 6 matching bases. The CDR3 runs 13 residues. Germline V gene data show CDR1 as GTSNPN and CDR2 as SVGIG (reference sequence). The CDR3 loop reads CAWARDTENVQYF. The CDR3 DNA sequence: TGTGCCTGGGCCCGGGACACTGAAAACGTTCAGTACTTC.

This clonotype has ten or more counts. The rearrangement joins TRBV2 to TRBJ2-2, with D uncertain. The CDR3 has 13 amino acids. Germline V CDR1 and CDR2: SNHLY, FYNNEI. With 3 bases removed from V and 3 bases from J, the gap between germline ends came to 5 bases. The CDR3 spells CASSDDYTGELFF. The CDR3 nucleotides are TGTGCCAGCAGTGACGACTACACCGGGGAGCTGTTTTTT.